The next 24 T cell receptor beta chains were all read from a single sample in a study of OX40 agonist ivuxolimab in advanced cancers. The method behind the library was the immunoSEQ multiplex PCR assay. Sourced from immuneACCESS, this table was stored by TCRdb with only in-frame sequences that have V and J called. A share of the clones is absent; for the studies checked, an unresolved V gene accounts for under half, and the remainder has no known explanation. In this sample the table shows about 77,000 clones, 87% of which occur a single time. The ten largest account for 0.45% to 0.55% of the sample. The input for sequencing was CD4+ or CD8+ T cells sorted from blood, taken in a trial of the OX40 agonist ivuxolimab. These receptors originate from an adult with an advanced solid tumor such as melanoma, head and neck, liver or kidney cancer.

This chain's CDR3 is CASSLGGFGDTEAFF. In DNA form, the CDR3 reads TGTGCCAGCAGCTTAGGGGGGTTTGGGGACACTGAAGCTTTCTTT. This sequence joins TRBV7-6 and TRBJ1-1, with D perhaps matching TRBD1 (5 bases). The germline CDR1 and CDR2 sequences are SGHVS and FNYEAQ. The CDR3 totals 15 residues. Between the trimmed V and J ends, which lost 1 base and 3 bases, there was a span of 12 bases.

The V and J genes are TRBV21-1 and TRBJ2-7; the table's D call, TRBD1, was not checked against the DNA. TRBV21-1 is deemed a pseudogene. The CDR3 is 15 amino acids. CDR3 sequence reads: CASSKGQGLDYEQYF. The CDR3 DNA sequence: TGTGCCAGCAGCAAAGGACAGGGTCTCGACTACGAGCAGTACTTC.

This clone was recorded once. CDR3 coding DNA: TGTGCCAGCAGTTACCCGGGACATTCGGACGAGCAGTACTTC. Protein: CASSYPGHSDEQYF. This chain links TRBV28 with TRBJ2-7; maybe TRBD1 (6 bases). V lost 4 bases and J 5 bases, leaving 15 bases between the germline ends. The CDR3 runs to 14 residues. Germline V gives CDR1 MDHEN, CDR2 SYDVKM.

The chain employs TRBV18 and TRBJ1-1; D gene unclear. The CDR3 loop spans 15 amino acids. Trimming took off 5 bases at V and 1 base at J, with 14 bases between the two ends. Germline V gene sequence: CDR1 KGHSH, CDR2 LQKENI. CDR3 sequence reads: CASSTTRGRNTEAFF. CDR3 sequence (DNA): TGTGCCAGCTCAACTACCAGAGGCAGGAACACTGAAGCTTTCTTT.

The chain recombines TRBV6-5 with TRBJ2-7; D may be TRBD2 (6 bases). Germline V gene data show CDR1 as MNHEY and CDR2 as SVGAGI. V gave up 0 bases and J gave up 11 bases, with 14 bases separating them. The CDR3 loop spans 13 amino acids. The CDR3 reads CASSYSNWEVEYF. In DNA form, the CDR3 reads TGTGCCAGCAGTTACTCGAACTGGGAGGTGGAGTACTTC.

The V and J genes are TRBV5-6 and TRBJ2-5, with a weak D call TRBD1 (6 bases). The end of the DNA aligns better with TRBJ2-7, so the J call may be wrong. Germline CDR1 is SGHDT and CDR2 is YYEEEE. This CDR3 has 14 residues. The CDR3: CASSLYRASYEQYF. The CDR3 nucleotides are TGTGCCAGCAGCTTGTACAGGGCCTCCTACGAGCAGTACTTC.

V gene TRBV18 combines with J gene TRBJ1-1; no clear D. Germline V gene lookup returns CDR1 KGHSH and CDR2 LQKENI. V gave up 2 bases and J gave up 6 bases, with 4 bases separating them. CDR3 length equals 11 residues. CDR3 region: CASSPGSEAFF. The DNA of the CDR3 is TGTGCCAGCTCACCAGGTTCTGAAGCTTTCTTT.

The chain recombines TRBV7-2 with TRBJ2-7; TRBD2 matches at 12 bases. V lost 5 bases, J lost 5 bases, and 4 bases stayed unmatched. CDR3 length: 14 residues. Per the germline V gene, CDR1 is SGHTA and CDR2 is FQGNSA. CDR3 bases: TGTGCCAGCAGCCCTAGCGGGGGGGCCCACGAGCAGTACTTC. It codes for CASSPSGGAHEQYF.

This chain uses TRBV27 with TRBJ1-1; D is perhaps TRBD1 (6 bases). V was clipped by 6 bases and J by 4 bases, with 18 bases between them. The length of the CDR3 is 15 residues. Looked up from germline, CDR1 is MNHEY and CDR2 is SMNVEV (reference sequence). DNA for the CDR3: TGTGCCAGCAGGGACAGTGGCTTAGTGGGCACTGAAGCTTTCTTT. Translation gives CASRDSGLVGTEAFF.

The CDR3 here is CASSLSGNEQFF. The DNA for the CDR3 is TGTGCCAGCTCACTTAGCGGCAATGAGCAGTTCTTC. This chain uses TRBV18 with TRBJ2-1; D is possibly TRBD2 (6 bases). Germline CDR1 and CDR2: KGHSH and LQKENI. V was clipped by 4 bases and J by 6 bases, with 7 bases between them. The CDR3 sequence is 12 residues long.

The chain recombines TRBV28 with TRBJ1-5; D not certain. The CDR3 totals 15 residues. V lost 4 bases, J lost 8 bases, and 18 bases lay in between. Germline CDR1 is MDHEN and CDR2 is SYDVKM. CDR3 amino acids: CASSSSLAPQKPQHF. CDR3 bases: TGTGCCAGCAGTTCCTCCCTGGCCCCGCAGAAGCCCCAGCATTTT.

The chain is built from TRBV27 and TRBJ2-7; 7 bases are shared with TRBD2. The J segment lost 5 bases and the V segment lost 2 bases, leaving 6 bases of the junction unmatched. The germline V gene encodes CDR1 MNHEY and CDR2 SMNVEV (reference sequence). The CDR3 consists of 14 residues. The DNA for the CDR3 is TGTGCCAGCAGTTTAAAGGCACTAGCGAACGAGCAGTACTTC. This gives the protein CASSLKALANEQYF.

This chain links TRBV19 with TRBJ1-5; D not resolved. V dropped 4 bases and J dropped 5 bases, with 9 bases sitting between them. The CDR3 is 13 amino acids. The V gene's germline CDR1 is LNHDA and CDR2 SQIVND (reference sequence). CDR3 coding DNA: TGTGCCAGTAGTACTGACCGGGATCAGCCCCAGCATTTT. Translated, it gives CASSTDRDQPQHF.

The genes are TRBV30 and TRBJ1-6; D uncertain. The CDR3 length is 14 residues. Germline loops: CDR1 GTSNPN, CDR2 SVGIG (reference sequence). V was pared by 7 bases and J by 0 bases, with 10 bases between. The DNA for the CDR3 is TGTGCCTCCAAGACTAGCTCCTATAATTCACCCCTCCACTTT. Its translation: CASKTSSYNSPLHF.

The sample holds one count of this clone. The gene calls are TRBV7-2 and TRBJ2-5; D tentatively fits TRBD1 or TRBD2 (5 bases each). V lost 5 bases and J 3 bases, leaving 10 bases between the germline ends. CDR1 and CDR2 from the germline V gene are SGHTA and FQGNSA. This CDR3 spans 13 amino acids. CDR3 bases: TGTGCCAGCAGCCCACTAGGGGAAGAGACCCAGTACTTC. Its translation is CASSPLGEETQYF.

V and J are TRBV4-1 and TRBJ2-1; TRBD2 agrees at 8 bases. Trimming at V came to 0 bases and at J to 7 bases, leaving 14 bases not matched to a gene. The CDR3 has 18 amino acids. Germline loops: CDR1 MGHRA, CDR2 YSYEKL. The CDR3 coding sequence is TGCGCCAGCAGCCAAGAGGTGAGGACAGCGGGAGCGTATAATGAGCAGTTCTTC. Translating gives CASSQEVRTAGAYNEQFF.

V and J are TRBV18 and TRBJ2-3, with a possible D match to TRBD1 (8 bases). The CDR3 contains 15 residues. V was trimmed by 1 base and J by 5 bases, leaving 13 bases between them. Per germline, CDR1 KGHSH and CDR2 LQKENI. In DNA form, the CDR3 reads TGTGCCAGCTCACCACAGAACAGGGGGGGAGATACGCAGTATTTT. Residues: CASSPQNRGGDTQYF.

The chain is built from TRBV12-5 and TRBJ1-3; 7 bases match TRBD1. CDR1 LGHNT and CDR2 FRNRAP come from the germline V gene. CDR3 size: 15 residues. V shed 5 bases, J shed 0 bases, and the junction held 4 bases outside the gene matches. DNA for the CDR3: TGTGCTAGTGGTCCGGGACAGCGCTCTGGAAACACCATATATTTT. Protein sequence: CASGPGQRSGNTIYF.

The chain has TRBV5-8 and TRBJ2-7; D is perhaps TRBD1 (6 bases). The CDR3 contains 14 residues. From germline, CDR1 is SGHTS and CDR2 YDEGEE. V lost 6 bases to trimming and J lost 6 bases, with 19 bases between them. The CDR3 sequence is CASNRQFRGSEQYF. The CDR3 bases are TGTGCCAGCAACAGACAGTTCAGGGGAAGCGAGCAGTACTTC.

The chain joins TRBV28 to TRBJ2-2, with a weak D call TRBD1 (6 bases). CDR1 is MDHEN and CDR2 is SYDVKM in the germline V gene. The CDR3 loop spans 17 amino acids. Trimming pared 5 bases from V and 7 bases from J, leaving 23 bases between. The CDR3 DNA reads TGTGCCAGCAGTGCCCTCATGGGGGCGACAGGATTCGGGGAGCTGTTTTTT. Its translation is CASSALMGATGFGELFF.

The V call is TRBV7-9, the J call TRBJ1-1; maybe TRBD1 (5 bases). The V gene's germline CDR1 is SEHNR and CDR2 FQNEAQ (reference sequence). The V and J ends lost 1 base and 3 bases respectively, with 12 bases between them. The CDR3 totals 15 residues. CDR3 nucleotides: TGTGCCAGCAGCTTAGATGGCCCCAGGGACACTGAAGCTTTCTTT. It is translated as CASSLDGPRDTEAFF.

This clone has a single count. V and J are TRBV30 and TRBJ1-2; no clear D. The CDR3 covers 18 residues. CDR1 GTSNPN and CDR2 SVGIG come from the germline V gene (reference sequence). V shed 1 base and J shed 0 bases, with 21 bases lying between them. The CDR3, as DNA: TGTGCCTGGAGTGACGGCAGAGGACTCCTCTTACCTAACTATGGCTACACCTTC. Residues: CAWSDGRGLLLPNYGYTF.

The chain has TRBV6-6 and TRBJ1-4; 7 bases match TRBD1. V dropped 0 bases and J dropped 5; count of bases not matched to a gene: 3. The CDR3 is 15 amino acids. The germline V gene has CDR1 MNHNY and CDR2 SVGAGI (reference sequence). The DNA for the CDR3 is TGTGCCAGCAGTTACTCCAGGGGACAGAATGAAAAACTGTTTTTT. Its translation: CASSYSRGQNEKLFF.

The V and J genes are TRBV15 and TRBJ2-1; a possible D gene is TRBD2 (6 bases). The V gene lost 0 bases and the J gene lost 7 bases, with 19 bases spanning the gap. The length of the CDR3 is 17 residues. Germline V lookup: CDR1 LNHNV, CDR2 YYDKDF (reference sequence). The CDR3 sequence: CATSREGGGAFWNEQFF. In nucleotides, the CDR3 is TGTGCCACCAGCAGAGAGGGCGGCGGGGCCTTTTGGAATGAGCAGTTCTTC.